The clone carrying this T cell receptor (beta chain) was counted at least ten times. The data belong to a study of human T cells and chemical hapten exposure. At the level of the study: An approximately 2 cm by approximately 2 cm inner upper arm patch received 2% DPC for sensitization.

TCRdb itself ran the RACE reads through MiXCR, one entry per CDR3 protein. The sample has 50,000 to 70,000 distinct CDR3 sequences; roughly 9.8% are singletons. The V segment lost 6 bases and the J segment 5 bases; nucleotides outside the gene matches: 10. The CDR3 consists of 15 residues. In germline, CDR1 is MDHEN, CDR2 SYDVKM. Time point described: pre-sensitization, week 0. Treatment indicated: therapeutic diphenylcyclopropenone sensitization with weekly scalp DPC. Source: whole blood, taken in connection with sensitization to the hapten diphenylcyclopropenone (DPC). The rearrangement uses TRBV28 and TRBJ2-7; the match to TRBD1 covers 10 bases. This sequence was found in a man aged 35 to 55 with alopecia areata. Some clones in this sample may be carry-over from other donors' samples. The CDR3, as DNA: TGTGCCAGCAGCTCCCCGGGACAGGGGTTCCACGAGCAGTACTTC. It codes for CASSSPGQGFHEQYF.